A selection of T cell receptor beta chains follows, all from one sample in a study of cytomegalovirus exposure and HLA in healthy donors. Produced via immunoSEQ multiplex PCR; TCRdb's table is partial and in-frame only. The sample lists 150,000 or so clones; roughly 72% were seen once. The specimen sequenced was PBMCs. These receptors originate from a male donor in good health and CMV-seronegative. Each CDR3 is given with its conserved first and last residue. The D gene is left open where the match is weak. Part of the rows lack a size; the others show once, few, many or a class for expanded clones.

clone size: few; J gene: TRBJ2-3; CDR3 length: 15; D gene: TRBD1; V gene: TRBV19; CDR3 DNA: TGTGCCAGTAGTACCGGGACAGGCCACACAGATACGCAGTATTTT; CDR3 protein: CASSTGTGHTDTQYF
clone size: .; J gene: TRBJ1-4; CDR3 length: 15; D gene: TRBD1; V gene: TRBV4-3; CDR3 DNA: TGCGCCAGCAGCCAAAGGGACAGGGATGAGGAAAAACTGTTTTTT; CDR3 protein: CASSQRDRDEEKLFF
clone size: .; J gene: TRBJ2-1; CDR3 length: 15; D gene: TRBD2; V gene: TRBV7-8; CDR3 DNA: TGTGCCAGCAGCTTAGGGGCGGGGGGGCCTAGTGAGCAGTTCTTC; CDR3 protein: CASSLGAGGPSEQFF
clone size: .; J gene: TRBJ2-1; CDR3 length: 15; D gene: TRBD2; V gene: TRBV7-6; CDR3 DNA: TGTGCCAGCAGCTTAGGAATAGCGGGGGGGAATGAGCAGTTCTTC; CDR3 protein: CASSLGIAGGNEQFF
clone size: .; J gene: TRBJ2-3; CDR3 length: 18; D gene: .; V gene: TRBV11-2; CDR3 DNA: TGTGCCAGCAGCTTAGAGGGAGGCGGGACCCGGGGTACAGATACGCAGTATTTT; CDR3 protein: CASSLEGGGTRGTDTQYF
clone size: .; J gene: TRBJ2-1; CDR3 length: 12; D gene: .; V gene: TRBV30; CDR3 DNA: TGTGCCTGGAGCCCGACAGAGACTGAGCAGTTCTTC; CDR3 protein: CAWSPTETEQFF
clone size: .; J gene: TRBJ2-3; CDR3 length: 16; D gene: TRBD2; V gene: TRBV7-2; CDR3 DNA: TGTGCCAGCAGCCCCGGGGGGAGCGGGAGGCAAGATACGCAGTATTTT; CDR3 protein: CASSPGGSGRQDTQYF
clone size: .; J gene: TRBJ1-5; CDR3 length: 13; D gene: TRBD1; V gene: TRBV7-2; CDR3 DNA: TGTGCCAGCAGCGGACAGGAAAATCAGCCCCAGCATTTT; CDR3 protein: CASSGQENQPQHF
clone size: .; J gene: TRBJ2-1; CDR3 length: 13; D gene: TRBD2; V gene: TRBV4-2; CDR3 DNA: TGTGCCAGCAGCTTAGCGGGGTACAATGAGCAGTTCTTC; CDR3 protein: CASSLAGYNEQFF
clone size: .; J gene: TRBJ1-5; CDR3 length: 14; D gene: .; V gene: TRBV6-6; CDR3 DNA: TGTGCCAGCAGTAGATGGACAGAAAATCAGCCCCAGCATTTT; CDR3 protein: CASSRWTENQPQHF
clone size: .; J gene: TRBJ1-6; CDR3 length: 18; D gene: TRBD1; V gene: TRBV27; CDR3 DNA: TGTGCCAGCAGTTTACGATCCCCTCTGACAGGGGGCCATTCACCCCTCCACTTT; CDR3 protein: CASSLRSPLTGGHSPLHF
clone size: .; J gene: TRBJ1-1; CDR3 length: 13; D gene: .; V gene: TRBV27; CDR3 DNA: TGTGCCAGCAGTTTTCAGCTTGGGGACATAGCTTTCTTT; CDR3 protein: CASSFQLGDIAFF
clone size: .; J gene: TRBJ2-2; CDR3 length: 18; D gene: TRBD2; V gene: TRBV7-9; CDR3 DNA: TGTGCCAGCAGCTTAGCCGGTAGCGGGAGTTTCCTTGCCGGGGAGCTGTTTTTT; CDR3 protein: CASSLAGSGSFLAGELFF
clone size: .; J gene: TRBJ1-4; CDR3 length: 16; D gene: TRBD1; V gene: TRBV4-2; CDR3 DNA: TGTGCCAGCAGCCAAGCGACCGGGACAGGGTATGAAAAACTGTTTTTT; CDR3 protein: CASSQATGTGYEKLFF
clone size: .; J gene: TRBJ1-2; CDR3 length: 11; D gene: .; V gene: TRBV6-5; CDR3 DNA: TGTGCCAGCAGTGCGGGGTATGGCTACACCTTC; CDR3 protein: CASSAGYGYTF
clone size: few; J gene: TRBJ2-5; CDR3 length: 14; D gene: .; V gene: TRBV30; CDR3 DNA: TGTGCCTGGAGTTTAAGACGGGTCCAAGAGACCCAGTACTTC; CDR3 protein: CAWSLRRVQETQYF
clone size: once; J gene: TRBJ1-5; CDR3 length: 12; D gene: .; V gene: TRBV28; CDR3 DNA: TGTGCCAGCAGTTTGCTACATCAGCCCCAGCATTTT; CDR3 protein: CASSLLHQPQHF
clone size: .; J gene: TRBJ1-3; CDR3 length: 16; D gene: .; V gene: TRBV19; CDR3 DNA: TGTGCCAGTAGTGTACAGGGTGGGGGAGCTGGAAACACCATATATTTT; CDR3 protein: CASSVQGGGAGNTIYF
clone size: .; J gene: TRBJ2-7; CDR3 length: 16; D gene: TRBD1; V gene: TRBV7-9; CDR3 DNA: TGTGCCAGCAGCCACGCCGCTGAGACAGGGGAGTTTGGGCAGTACTTC; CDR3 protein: CASSHAAETGEFGQYF
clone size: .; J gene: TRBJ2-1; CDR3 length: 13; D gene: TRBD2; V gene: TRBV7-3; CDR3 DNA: TGTGCCAATGGACTAGCGGGAGATAATGAGCAGTTCTTC; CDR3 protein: CANGLAGDNEQFF
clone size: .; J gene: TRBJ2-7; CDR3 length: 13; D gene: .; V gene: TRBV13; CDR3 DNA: TGTGCCAGCAGCTTAGGGTTACTCGGGGAGCAGTACTTC; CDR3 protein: CASSLGLLGEQYF
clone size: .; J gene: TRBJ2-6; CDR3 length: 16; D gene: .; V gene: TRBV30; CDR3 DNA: TGTGCCTGGGTGTGGACAGAAGTATCTGGGGCCAACGTCCTGACTTTC; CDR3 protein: CAWVWTEVSGANVLTF
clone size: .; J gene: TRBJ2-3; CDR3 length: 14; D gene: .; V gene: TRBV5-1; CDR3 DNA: TGCGCCAGCAGCTTGGGACTCCCGGTGGATACGCAGTATTTT; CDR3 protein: CASSLGLPVDTQYF
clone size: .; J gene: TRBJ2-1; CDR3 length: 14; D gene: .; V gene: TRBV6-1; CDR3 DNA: TGTGCCAGCAGTGCAAAATTAAGAGGTAATGAGCAGTTCTTC; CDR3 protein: CASSAKLRGNEQFF
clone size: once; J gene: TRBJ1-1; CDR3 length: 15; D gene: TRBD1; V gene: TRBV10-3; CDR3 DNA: TGTGCCATCAGTGAGTCCGCCTACAGGGGGACTGAAGCTTTCTTT; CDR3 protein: CAISESAYRGTEAFF
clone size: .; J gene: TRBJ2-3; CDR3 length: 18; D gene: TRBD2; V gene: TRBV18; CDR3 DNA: TGTGCCAGCTCACCGCCGGGACTAGCGGGAGGGTTAGCAGATACGCAGTATTTT; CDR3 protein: CASSPPGLAGGLADTQYF
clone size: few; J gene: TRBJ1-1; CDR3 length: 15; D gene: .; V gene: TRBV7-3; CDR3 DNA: TGTGCCAGCAGCTTAACCTCCGGTATGAACACTGAAGCTTTCTTT; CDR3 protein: CASSLTSGMNTEAFF
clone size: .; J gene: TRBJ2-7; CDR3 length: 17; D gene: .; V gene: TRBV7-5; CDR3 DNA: TGTGCCAGAAGCCCGTTGCTCCTAGCGGGAGGTTCCGACGAGCAGTACTTC; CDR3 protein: CARSPLLLAGGSDEQYF
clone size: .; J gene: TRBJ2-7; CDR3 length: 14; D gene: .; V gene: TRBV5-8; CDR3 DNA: TGTGCCAGCAGCCCCCCGGGGAGTCAGTACGAGCAGTACTTC; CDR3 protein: CASSPPGSQYEQYF
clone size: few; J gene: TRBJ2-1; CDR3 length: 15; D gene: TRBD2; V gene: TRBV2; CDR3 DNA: TGTGCCAGCAGTGAAGGGCTAGCGGGGGGGCATGAGCAGTTCTTC; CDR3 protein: CASSEGLAGGHEQFF
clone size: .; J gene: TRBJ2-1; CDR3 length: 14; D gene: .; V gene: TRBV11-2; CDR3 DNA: TGTGCCAGCAGCTTAGATCTCCAGAACAATGAGCAGTTCTTC; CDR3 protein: CASSLDLQNNEQFF
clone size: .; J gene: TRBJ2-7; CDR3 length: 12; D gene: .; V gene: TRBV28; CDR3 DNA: TGTGCCAGCCACGGACACAACTACGAGCAGTACTTC; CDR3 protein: CASHGHNYEQYF